What follows are 24 T cell receptor beta chains derived from one specimen sequenced in a study of identical twins. One entry per CDR3 protein results from TCRdb running MiXCR on the 5' RACE reads. Among nearly 200,000 distinct CDR3 sequences listed, about 15% were seen once. The data also belong to a second study, concerning T cells expressing NK-cell markers.

The sample consisted of CD8+ T cells sorted from blood. Receptor source: a woman aged 18-30 years in good health.

In this sample, this clonotype turned up once. This chain joins TRBV11-2 and TRBJ2-5, with 8 positions matching TRBD2. V shed 4 bases and J 5 bases; nucleotides not matched to a gene: 9. This CDR3 region has 15 residues. Per the germline V gene, CDR1 is SGHAT and CDR2 is FQNNGV. This CDR3 reads CASSSGLGIFETQYF. The DNA for the CDR3 is TGTGCCAGCAGCTCGGGACTAGGAATATTTGAGACCCAGTACTTC.

V and J are TRBV4-3 and TRBJ1-1; tentatively, D is TRBD1 (6 bases). Trimming removed 4 bases at V and 1 base at J, with 13 bases between. The CDR3 runs 15 residues. The V gene's germline CDR1 is LGHNA and CDR2 YSLEER. The CDR3 DNA reads TGCGCCAGCAGCCGTACGGGACACACGAACACTGAAGCTTTCTTT. It specifies CASSRTGHTNTEAFF.

There are a few counts of this clonotype. The genes are TRBV7-9 and TRBJ2-5; D gene unclear. Germline CDR1 SEHNR, CDR2 FQNEAQ (reference sequence). V lost 2 bases, J lost 3 bases, and 16 bases lay in between. CDR3 length equals 16 residues. The CDR3 protein is CASSLSIEEEKETQYF. In DNA, the CDR3 is TGTGCCAGCAGCTTAAGTATAGAGGAAGAGAAAGAGACCCAGTACTTC. The full variable domain, with the rest looked up from reference TRBV7-9 and TRBJ2-5, is DTGVSQNPRHKITKRGQNVTFRCDPISEHNRLYWYRQTLGQGPEFLTYFQNEAQLEKSRLLSDRFSAERPKGSFSTLEIQRTEQGDSAMYLCASSLSIEEEKETQYFGPGTRLLVL.

This chain uses TRBV12-3 or TRBV12-4 with TRBJ2-7; 11 bases fit TRBD2. V lost 7 bases and J lost 7; bases outside the gene matches: 9. The CDR3 is 14 residues long. This CDR3 is CASNSGGAREEQYF. The CDR3 DNA sequence: TGTGCCAGCAATAGCGGGGGGGCCCGGGAGGAGCAGTACTTC.

This clonotype was detected once. Here the CDR3 reads CASSSDVRSSYEQYF. DNA of the CDR3: TGTGCCAGCAGCTCCGACGTGAGGAGCTCCTACGAGCAGTACTTC. J is TRBJ2-7 and V is TRBV7-9; no clear D. CDR1 and CDR2 (germline): SEHNR, FQNEAQ (reference sequence). The ends were cut back, 4 bases at V and 0 bases at J, with 13 bases in the middle. The CDR3 consists of 15 residues.

The chain combines TRBV9 with TRBJ2-2, with 10 bases identical to TRBD2. CDR1 is SGDLS, CDR2 YYNGEE, per germline. V lost 4 bases, J lost 7 bases, and 10 bases stayed unmatched. CDR3 length equals 16 residues. In DNA, the CDR3 is TGTGCCAGCAGCCTCAGCGGGGGGGCTTCAGGCGGGGAGCTGTTTTTT. Translated, it gives CASSLSGGASGGELFF.

This clonotype was observed a few times. V and J are TRBV9 and TRBJ2-3; D remains unclear. CDR3 size: 16 residues. V was clipped by 0 bases and J by 2 bases, with 13 bases between them. Germline lookup yields CDR1 SGDLS and CDR2 YYNGEE. CDR3 bases: TGTGCCAGCAGCGTAGGGCGGCTCCCTATCACAGATACGCAGTATTTT. Translation: CASSVGRLPITDTQYF. The whole variable domain, remainder taken from reference TRBV9 and TRBJ2-3, is DSGVTQTPKHLITATGQRVTLRCSPRSGDLSVYWYQQSLDQGLQFLIQYYNGEERAKGNILERFSAQQFPDLHSELNLSSLELGDSALYFCASSVGRLPITDTQYFGPGTRLTVL.

The chain carries TRBV15 and TRBJ1-1, with a tentative D call TRBD1 (5 bases). There are 14 residues in the CDR3. The V gene lost 0 bases and the J gene lost 10 bases, with 15 bases spanning the gap. Germline CDR1 and CDR2: LNHNV and YYDKDF (reference sequence). The CDR3 DNA reads as TGTGCCACCAGCAGAGATAACCTGGGACGGGTAGCTTTCTTT. Its protein product is CATSRDNLGRVAFF.

The chain links TRBV12-3 or TRBV12-4 to TRBJ2-7; D unresolved. Deletions cut 4 bases from V and 2 bases from J, with 9 bases between. The CDR3 runs 13 residues. CDR3 region: CASSYPGAYEQYF. In DNA form, the CDR3 reads TGTGCCAGCAGTTATCCAGGAGCCTACGAGCAGTACTTC.

This clonotype has only a few counts. The rearrangement uses TRBV5-1 and TRBJ2-7, with TRBD1 matching 10 bases. From germline, CDR1 is SGHRS and CDR2 YFSETQ. V was pared by 2 bases and J by 5 bases, with 10 bases of the junction left unmatched. The CDR3 covers 16 residues. The CDR3 sequence is CASSLGTGTGEDEQYF. The CDR3 bases are TGCGCCAGCAGCTTAGGGACCGGGACAGGGGAGGACGAGCAGTACTTC.

The chain has TRBV9 and TRBJ1-2; 9 positions match TRBD1. Germline CDR1 and CDR2: SGDLS and YYNGEE. This CDR3 comprises 15 residues. After removal of 3 bases from V and 3 bases from J, the junction contained 6 bases not matched to a gene. For the CDR3, the DNA is TGTGCCAGCAGCGAGGGGACAGGGATCTACTATGGCTACACCTTC. Translation: CASSEGTGIYYGYTF.

This clonotype has only a few counts. This chain links TRBV5-1 with TRBJ2-7, with a tentative D call TRBD2 (6 bases). Per the germline V gene, CDR1 is SGHRS and CDR2 is YFSETQ. The CDR3 spans 15 residues. V lost 4 bases to trimming and J lost 5 bases, with 19 bases between them. The CDR3 reads CASSPGDGLKDEQYF. The CDR3 DNA reads as TGCGCCAGCAGCCCGGGGGACGGCCTTAAGGACGAGCAGTACTTC. Full variable domain (missing parts from reference TRBV5-1 and TRBJ2-7): KAGVTQTPRYLIKTRGQQVTLSCSPISGHRSVSWYQQTPGQGLQFLFEYFSETQRNKGNFPGRFSGRQFSNSRSEMNVSTLELGDSALYLCASSPGDGLKDEQYFGPGTRLTVT.

This chain joins TRBV7-6 and TRBJ2-1, with 10 bases fitting TRBD1. CDR3 length: 20 residues. V trimming: 2 bases; J trimming: 6 bases; junction bases outside the gene matches: 19. The germline V gene encodes CDR1 SGHVS and CDR2 FNYEAQ. As DNA, the CDR3 is TGTGCCAGCAGCTTATTTTCTAACGACAGGGGGCCCCTATACGGCAATGAGCAGTTCTTC. This codes for CASSLFSNDRGPLYGNEQFF.

This chain connects TRBV24-1 to TRBJ2-1; maybe TRBD1 (6 bases). Per the germline V gene, CDR1 is KGHDR and CDR2 is SFDVKD. Trimming removed 9 bases from V and 4 bases from J, with 12 bases in between. The CDR3 covers 13 residues. Here the CDR3 reads CATSPRGYNEQFF. The CDR3 bases are TGTGCCACCTCCCCAAGGGGGTACAATGAGCAGTTCTTC.

This clonotype was observed a few times. The gene calls are TRBV6-1 and TRBJ2-5; D is ambiguous. The length of the CDR3 is 11 residues. Germline V gene lookup returns CDR1 MNHNS and CDR2 SASEGT. Trimming stripped 10 bases from V and 10 bases from J, with 16 bases between. CDR3 sequence reads: CATNSLFGQYF. CDR3 nucleotides: TGTGCCACCAACTCCCTTTTTGGCCAGTACTTC.

This clonotype came up a few times. The rearrangement joins TRBV7-9 to TRBJ2-4, with unresolved D. V was shortened by 1 base and J by 13 bases, with 17 bases between the two germline ends. Germline CDR1 is SEHNR and CDR2 is FQNEAQ (reference sequence). The CDR3 has 14 amino acids. The CDR3 region is CASSLVGPQTGQYF. CDR3 sequence (DNA): TGTGCCAGCAGCTTAGTCGGGCCCCAAACGGGCCAGTACTTC.

This clonotype was seen a handful of times. The rearrangement uses TRBV9 and TRBJ2-6; weak D call: TRBD1 (6 bases). The CDR3 contains 15 residues. Germline V gene sequence: CDR1 SGDLS, CDR2 YYNGEE. Deletions cut 3 bases from V and 1 base from J, with 8 bases between. CDR3 loop: CASSEQGSGANVLTF. The CDR3 bases are TGTGCCAGCAGCGAACAGGGATCTGGGGCCAACGTCCTGACTTTC.

J is TRBJ2-3 and V is TRBV12-3 or TRBV12-4; possible D gene TRBD2, 6 bases. The germline V and J ends were trimmed by 5 bases and 3 bases, with 15 bases remaining between them. This CDR3 has 15 amino acids. The CDR3: CASSPAGFGTDTQYF. The CDR3 DNA sequence: TGTGCCAGCAGTCCGGCGGGGTTTGGGACAGATACGCAGTATTTT.

This chain connects TRBV2 to TRBJ2-6; tentatively, D is TRBD1 (5 bases). Trimming left V 4 bases short and J 2 bases short, with 12 bases between. Per germline, CDR1 SNHLY and CDR2 FYNNEI. CDR3 size: 16 residues. The CDR3 sequence: CASSAEDIAGANVLTF. CDR3 sequence (DNA): TGTGCCAGCAGTGCAGAGGACATTGCTGGGGCCAACGTCCTGACTTTC. The full variable domain, rest sourced from reference TRBV2 and TRBJ2-6, is EPEVTQTPSHQVTQMGQEVILRCVPISNHLYFYWYRQILGQKVEFLVSFYNNEISEKSEIFDDQFSVERPDGSNFTLKIRSTKLEDSAMYFCASSAEDIAGANVLTFGAGSRLTVL.

This clonotype was seen ten or more times. This chain joins TRBV20-1 and TRBJ2-1, with 9 bases identical to TRBD1. Germline V lookup: CDR1 DFQATT, CDR2 SNEGSKA (reference sequence). With V trimmed by 3 bases and J by 10 bases, 7 bases remained unmatched. This CDR3 contains 13 residues. Here the CDR3 DNA reads TGCAGTGCTAGGTCTGGGACAGGGACCGAGCAGTTCTTC. Translation gives CSARSGTGTEQFF.

The genes are TRBV27 and TRBJ1-1, with TRBD1 matching 10 bases. The V segment lost 5 bases and the J segment 5 bases; nucleotides outside the gene matches: 14. This CDR3 has 17 residues. CDR1 and CDR2 (germline): MNHEY, SMNVEV (reference sequence). This CDR3 reads CASSVLPPGQGNTEAFF. The CDR3 nucleotides are TGTGCCAGCAGTGTCCTACCTCCGGGACAGGGGAATACTGAAGCTTTCTTT.

The V gene is TRBV5-6, the J gene TRBJ2-1, with D possibly TRBD1 on 5 matching bases. The CDR3 has 14 amino acids. The V gene lost 2 bases and the J gene lost 5 bases, with 11 bases spanning the gap. The germline CDR1 and CDR2 sequences are SGHDT and YYEEEE. CDR3 sequence reads: CASSLLGANNEQFF. CDR3 in DNA: TGTGCCAGCAGCTTATTAGGGGCAAACAATGAGCAGTTCTTC. The variable domain in full, completed from reference TRBV5-6 and TRBJ2-1, reads DAGVTQSPTHLIKTRGQQVTLRCSPKSGHDTVSWYQQALGQGPQFIFQYYEEEERQRGNFPDRFSGHQFPNYSSELNVNALLLGDSALYLCASSLLGANNEQFFGPGTRLTVL.

In its sample, this clonotype was seen many times. The chain recombines TRBV7-6 with TRBJ2-6, with D unresolved. V was shortened by 3 bases and J by 3 bases, with 3 bases between the two germline ends. From germline, CDR1 is SGHVS and CDR2 FNYEAQ. The CDR3 contains 13 residues. CDR3 in DNA: TGTGCCAGCAGCTTGGGTGGGGCCAACGTCCTGACTTTC. Translated, it gives CASSLGGANVLTF.

J is TRBJ2-1 and V is TRBV7-9; D unresolved. This CDR3 contains 12 residues. Per germline, CDR1 SEHNR and CDR2 FQNEAQ (reference sequence). V dropped 7 bases and J dropped 6 bases, with 10 bases sitting between them. The CDR3: CASTAPPNEQFF. CDR3 coding DNA: TGTGCCAGCACCGCCCCCCCCAATGAGCAGTTCTTC.